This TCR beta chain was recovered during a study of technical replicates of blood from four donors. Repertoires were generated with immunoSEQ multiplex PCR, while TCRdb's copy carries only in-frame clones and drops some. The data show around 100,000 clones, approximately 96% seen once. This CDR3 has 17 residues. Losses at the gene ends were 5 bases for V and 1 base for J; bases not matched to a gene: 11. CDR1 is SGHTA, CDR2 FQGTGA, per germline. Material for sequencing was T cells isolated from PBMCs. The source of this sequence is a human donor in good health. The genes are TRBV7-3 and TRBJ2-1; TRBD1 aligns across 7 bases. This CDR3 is CASSLRGQFNSYNEQFF. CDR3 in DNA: TGTGCCAGCAGCCTAAGGGGACAGTTCAATTCCTACAATGAGCAGTTCTTC. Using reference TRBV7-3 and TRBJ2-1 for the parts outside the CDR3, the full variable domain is GAGVSQTPSNKVTEKGKYVELRCDPISGHTALYWYRQSLGQGPEFLIYFQGTGAADDSGLPNDRFFAVRPEGSVSTLKIQRTERGDSAVYLCASSLRGQFNSYNEQFFGPGTRLTVL.